The 24 T cell receptor beta chains listed next were all sequenced from one sample in a study of cytomegalovirus exposure and HLA in healthy donors. PCR amplification relied on 60 Vbeta primers (plus 13 Jbeta primers). The assay was immunoSEQ multiplex PCR, and TCRdb's table has in-frame clones only and misses some. The sample holds 65,000 to 90,000 clones, roughly 75% seen once. Material: PBMCs. The receptors were sampled from a man aged 55 to 69 in good health and CMV-seronegative.

The chain joins TRBV6-6 to TRBJ2-5, with D possibly being TRBD2 (6 bases). The germline V and J ends were trimmed by 0 bases and 4 bases, with 15 bases remaining between them. Looked up from germline, CDR1 is MNHNY and CDR2 is SVGAGI (reference sequence). The CDR3 contains 16 residues. The CDR3 here is CASSYSSSGLGETQYF. The CDR3 DNA is TGTGCCAGCAGTTACTCGAGTAGCGGTCTTGGAGAGACCCAGTACTTC.

This clone turned up a few times. The same CDR3 can be traced to other DNA sequences in this sample. V is TRBV14 and J is TRBJ2-3, with 10 bases matching TRBD2. V shed 3 bases, J shed 1 base, and the junction held 1 base outside the gene matches. Germline V lookup: CDR1 SGHDN, CDR2 FVKESK. CDR3 length: 15 residues. The CDR3 DNA reads TGTGCCAGCAGCCATAGCGGGGGGCGCACAGATACGCAGTATTTT. Protein: CASSHSGGRTDTQYF.

J is TRBJ1-2 and V is TRBV5-1; D perhaps matches TRBD1 (5 bases). The CDR3 contains 14 residues. Germline V gives CDR1 SGHRS, CDR2 YFSETQ. Trimming left V 0 bases short and J 4 bases short, with 10 bases between. The CDR3 coding sequence is TGCGCCAGCAGCTTGGACGACAGCCGCTATGGCTACACCTTC. It is translated as CASSLDDSRYGYTF.

The gene calls are TRBV9 and TRBJ2-1; TRBD2 aligns across 7 bases. In germline, CDR1 is SGDLS, CDR2 YYNGEE. V lost 0 bases to trimming and J lost 4 bases; unmatched junction nucleotides: 4. The CDR3 extends over 15 amino acids. The CDR3 DNA reads as TGTGCCAGCAGCGTAGGGTGGGGGGGTTACAATGAGCAGTTCTTC. Encoded protein: CASSVGWGGYNEQFF. The full variable domain, rest sourced from reference TRBV9 and TRBJ2-1, is DSGVTQTPKHLITATGQRVTLRCSPRSGDLSVYWYQQSLDQGLQFLIQYYNGEERAKGNILERFSAQQFPDLHSELNLSSLELGDSALYFCASSVGWGGYNEQFFGPGTRLTVL.

This clone appeared a single time. V usage is TRBV7-3 and J usage is TRBJ2-3, with a possible D match to TRBD2 (5 bases). The germline gives CDR1 SGHTA, CDR2 FQGTGA. This CDR3 has 17 amino acids. V was pared by 5 bases and J by 0 bases, with 18 bases between. CDR3 in DNA: TGTGCCAGCAGCGCCTTGGGCGGCGGGTGGAGCACAGATACGCAGTATTTT. Amino acid sequence: CASSALGGGWSTDTQYF.

This clone was detected once. The CDR3 nucleotides are TGTGCCAGCAGTGGGGGACAGGCCCTGGGAGAGACCCAGTACTTC. It specifies CASSGGQALGETQYF. The chain links TRBV2 to TRBJ2-5; 8 nucleotides line up with TRBD1. The length of the CDR3 is 15 residues. CDR1 is SNHLY and CDR2 is FYNNEI in the germline V gene. The V segment lost 4 bases and the J segment 4 bases; nucleotides outside the gene matches: 8. Full variable domain (missing parts from reference TRBV2 and TRBJ2-5): EPEVTQTPSHQVTQMGQEVILRCVPISNHLYFYWYRQILGQKVEFLVSFYNNEISEKSEIFDDQFSVERPDGSNFTLKIRSTKLEDSAMYFCASSGGQALGETQYFGPGTRLLVL.

This chain connects TRBV7-3 to TRBJ2-1, with D maybe TRBD2 (6 bases). The V gene lost 0 bases and the J gene lost 0 bases, with 9 bases spanning the gap. This CDR3 has 16 amino acids. CDR1 is SGHTA, CDR2 FQGTGA, per germline. The CDR3 nucleotides read TGTGCCAGCAGCTTAACGGGCGGGGTCTCCTACAATGAGCAGTTCTTC. The encoded protein is CASSLTGGVSYNEQFF.

The chain joins TRBV6-4 to TRBJ2-7, with 8 positions matching TRBD1. CDR3 length equals 17 residues. With V trimmed by 2 bases and J by 5 bases, 14 bases remained unmatched. Germline-derived CDR1 and CDR2 are MRHNA and SNTAGT. CDR3 DNA sequence: TGTGCCAGCAGTGACGGGATCAACCCGACAGGGGATGACGAGCAGTACTTC. Residues: CASSDGINPTGDDEQYF.

V and J are TRBV6-1 and TRBJ2-2, with D possibly matching TRBD1 (5 bases). Germline CDR1 and CDR2: MNHNS and SASEGT. Trimming shortened V by 3 bases and J by 5 bases, and 7 bases separated the two germline ends. The CDR3 covers 13 residues. CDR3 protein: CASSDRETGELFF. In DNA form, the CDR3 reads TGTGCCAGCAGTGACAGGGAAACCGGGGAGCTGTTTTTT.

This clone was found a few times. The chain joins TRBV4-1 to TRBJ1-1, with D perhaps matching TRBD1 (5 bases). The ends were cut back, 4 bases at V and 10 bases at J, with 10 bases in the middle. Per the germline V gene, CDR1 is MGHRA and CDR2 is YSYEKL. This CDR3 spans 11 amino acids. The CDR3 DNA reads as TGCGCCAGCAGCCGGGGGGAGGGAGCTTTCTTT. Translating gives CASSRGEGAFF.

CDR3 region: CASSEALYSGDTEAFF. The CDR3 DNA sequence: TGTGCCAGCAGTGAAGCGCTTTATTCCGGGGACACTGAAGCTTTCTTT. The genes are TRBV6-1 and TRBJ1-1, with no clear D. Germline V gives CDR1 MNHNS, CDR2 SASEGT. CDR3 length equals 16 residues. The V and J ends lost 0 bases and 3 bases respectively, with 14 bases between them.

The rearrangement joins TRBV4-1 to TRBJ1-4; D is possibly TRBD1 (5 bases). V was clipped by 5 bases and J by 8 bases, with 9 bases between them. Per the germline V gene, CDR1 is MGHRA and CDR2 is YSYEKL. The CDR3 sequence is 12 residues long. CDR3 nucleotides: TGCGCCAGCAGCTCACGGGGGGAAAAACTGTTTTTT. The encoded protein is CASSSRGEKLFF.

This rearrangement joins TRBV7-8 to TRBJ2-2; no firm D call. Trimming left V 5 bases short and J 4 bases short, with 11 bases between. CDR1 SGHVS and CDR2 FQNEAQ come from the germline V gene. The length of the CDR3 is 14 residues. The CDR3, as DNA: TGTGCCAGCAGCCTGGGCCTTCCCACCGGGGAGCTGTTTTTT. Residues: CASSLGLPTGELFF.

This chain links TRBV9 with TRBJ2-3; 9 bases map to TRBD2. V shed 3 bases, J shed 2 bases, and the junction held 13 bases outside the gene matches. The CDR3 totals 18 residues. From germline, CDR1 is SGDLS and CDR2 YYNGEE. As DNA, the CDR3 is TGTGCCAGCAGCGCCGAGGCTCCGGGACTAGCCTTCACAGATACGCAGTATTTT. This codes for CASSAEAPGLAFTDTQYF.

This sequence joins TRBV6-5 and TRBJ2-7, with a weak D call TRBD1 (5 bases). Germline V CDR1 and CDR2: MNHEY, SVGAGI. V lost 7 bases, J lost 5 bases, and 15 bases lay in between. This CDR3 is built from 13 residues. The CDR3 region is CASKNQGFDEQYF. The CDR3 DNA is TGTGCCAGCAAGAACCAGGGTTTCGACGAGCAGTACTTC.

V and J are TRBV5-1 and TRBJ2-1, with 7 bases identical to TRBD2. CDR1 SGHRS and CDR2 YFSETQ come from the germline V gene. The CDR3 length is 15 residues. Trimming took 5 bases from V and 1 from J; bases not matched to a gene: 6. The CDR3 nucleotides read TGCGCCAGCAGACGGACTAGTGGGTCCTACAATGAGCAGTTCTTC. Its translation is CASRRTSGSYNEQFF.

This rearrangement joins TRBV6-1 to TRBJ2-3; D gene unclear. The CDR3 extends over 11 amino acids. Trimming removed 8 bases at V and 5 bases at J, with 8 bases between. The V gene's germline CDR1 is MNHNS and CDR2 SASEGT. The CDR3 DNA reads TGTGCCAGCCCGGTCGGAGATACGCAGTATTTT. Protein sequence: CASPVGDTQYF.

This chain connects TRBV9 to TRBJ1-2; D is possibly TRBD1 (6 bases). Germline CDR1 SGDLS, CDR2 YYNGEE. Trimming removed 1 base at V and 4 bases at J, with 17 bases between. There are 16 residues in the CDR3. The CDR3 loop reads CASSVPRGGLVYGYTF. CDR3 nucleotides: TGTGCCAGCAGCGTACCGAGGGGGGGGCTTGTCTATGGCTACACCTTC.

The chain carries TRBV2 and TRBJ1-1; D not certain. This CDR3 contains 14 residues. Germline lookup yields CDR1 SNHLY and CDR2 FYNNEI. Trimming removed 9 bases from V and 0 bases from J, with 14 bases in between. The CDR3 protein is CASYLESLNTEAFF. The DNA for the CDR3 is TGTGCCAGTTACCTCGAGAGTCTGAACACTGAAGCTTTCTTT.

CDR3 sequence reads: CASSETGLAGGNTDTQYF. In DNA, the CDR3 is TGTGCCAGCAGTGAAACGGGACTAGCGGGGGGGAACACAGATACGCAGTATTTT. V is TRBV6-1 and J is TRBJ2-3, with TRBD2 identical over 16 bases. This CDR3 comprises 18 residues. From germline, CDR1 is MNHNS and CDR2 SASEGT. With 2 bases clipped from V and 2 bases from J, the junction kept 4 bases outside the gene matches.

The CDR3 DNA reads as TGTGCCATCAGCTTTTCTTTGGGCAGCAAAACCGGGGAGCTGTTTTTT. Encoded protein: CAISFSLGSKTGELFF. The chain couples TRBV10-3 to TRBJ2-2; D ambiguous. Germline values: CDR1 ENHRY, CDR2 SYGVKD. The V end lost 6 bases, the J end lost 5 bases, and 19 bases lay between the germline ends. This CDR3 spans 16 amino acids.

The genes are TRBV29-1 and TRBJ1-2, with 7 positions matching TRBD1. The junction had 11 bases not matched to a gene; V was cut back by 6 bases and J by 4 bases. Germline V gene lookup returns CDR1 SQVTM and CDR2 ANQGSEA. CDR3 length equals 14 residues. The CDR3: CSVPAGTVSYGYTF. CDR3 DNA: TGCAGCGTCCCCGCGGGGACAGTTTCCTATGGCTACACCTTC.

The gene calls are TRBV27 and TRBJ2-1; a weak D match, TRBD2 (6 bases). The CDR3 is made up of 12 amino acids. The V gene's germline CDR1 is MNHEY and CDR2 SMNVEV (reference sequence). V shed 6 bases and J shed 5 bases, with 8 bases lying between them. This CDR3 reads CASRTRDNEQFF. Written as DNA, the CDR3 is TGTGCCAGCAGGACTAGGGACAATGAGCAGTTCTTC.

The CDR3 nucleotides are TGTGCCAGCAGCGCCCGACAGGGTGACGTCTACGAGCAGTACTTC. Translated: CASSARQGDVYEQYF. V usage is TRBV11-1 and J usage is TRBJ2-7, with TRBD1 identical over 7 bases. CDR3 length: 15 residues. CDR1 SGHAT and CDR2 FQDESV come from the germline V gene (reference sequence). V lost 5 bases and J lost 3; bases outside the gene matches: 10.